A selection of T cell receptor beta chains follows, all from one sample in a study of cytomegalovirus exposure and HLA in healthy donors. Data came from immunoSEQ multiplex PCR; TCRdb stores just in-frame clones and leaves some out. The table lists about 140,000 clones, around 80% of them singletons. The sequenced sample consisted of PBMCs. These receptors all stem from a woman aged 55-70 years in good health and CMV-seropositive. Both conserved end residues are part of each CDR3. The order of the fields is CDR3 DNA, CDR3 protein, V gene, clone size, D gene, J gene. A D gene is named only where the DNA matches it firmly. The size entry is marked missing in some rows and otherwise reads once, few, many or a size class.

CDR3 DNA: TGTGCCAGCACCGGCGGGACAGGGCTCTACGAGCAGTACTTC
CDR3 protein: CASTGGTGLYEQYF
V gene: TRBV28
clone size: NA
D gene: TRBD1
J gene: TRBJ2-7

CDR3 DNA: TGTGCCAGCAGGCCGGGAGCGCGAAATGAGCAGTTCTTC
CDR3 protein: CASRPGARNEQFF
V gene: TRBV6-5
clone size: NA
D gene: NA
J gene: TRBJ2-1

CDR3 DNA: TGTGCCACCAGTGTGACTAGCGGGTCCTACAATGAGCAGTTCTTC
CDR3 protein: CATSVTSGSYNEQFF
V gene: TRBV15
clone size: medium-sized
D gene: TRBD2
J gene: TRBJ2-1

CDR3 DNA: TGCGCCAGCAGCCTCCGGAGTTCGGGTGAAAAACTGTTTTTT
CDR3 protein: CASSLRSSGEKLFF
V gene: TRBV5-1
clone size: NA
D gene: NA
J gene: TRBJ1-4

CDR3 DNA: TGTGCCACCACGGGGACTAGCGGGAAGACCTACAATGAGCAGTTCTTC
CDR3 protein: CATTGTSGKTYNEQFF
V gene: TRBV28
clone size: NA
D gene: TRBD2
J gene: TRBJ2-1

CDR3 DNA: TGTGCCAGCAGCTTAGGCCAGGGCAGGAAAAAACTGTTTTTT
CDR3 protein: CASSLGQGRKKLFF
V gene: TRBV5-4
clone size: few
D gene: NA
J gene: TRBJ1-4

CDR3 DNA: TGTGCCAGCAGGGGGGGGCAGGGGGCGTCCTACGAGCAGTACTTC
CDR3 protein: CASRGGQGASYEQYF
V gene: TRBV6-5
clone size: NA
D gene: NA
J gene: TRBJ2-7

CDR3 DNA: TGTGCCAGCAGCTCCTCCCCCGGACTAGGGGCATACAATGAGCAGTTCTTC
CDR3 protein: CASSSSPGLGAYNEQFF
V gene: TRBV11-3
clone size: NA
D gene: TRBD2
J gene: TRBJ2-1

CDR3 DNA: TGTGCCAGCAGCTATGCCGGGACAGGGGGTAGGAAGACCCAGTACTTC
CDR3 protein: CASSYAGTGGRKTQYF
V gene: TRBV7-3
clone size: NA
D gene: TRBD1
J gene: TRBJ2-5

CDR3 DNA: TGTGCCAGTAATGGGCCCGGGACAGGGGGGTTACGGGGTCAGCCCCAGCATTTT
CDR3 protein: CASNGPGTGGLRGQPQHF
V gene: TRBV19
clone size: once
D gene: TRBD1
J gene: TRBJ1-5

CDR3 DNA: TGTGCCAGCAGCCCAGACTGGGGACAGCCTAATGAAAAACTGTTTTTT
CDR3 protein: CASSPDWGQPNEKLFF
V gene: TRBV7-2
clone size: NA
D gene: TRBD1
J gene: TRBJ1-4

CDR3 DNA: TGTGCCAGCAGCTTAGGGAGGGGCAGCAATCAGCCCCAGCATTTT
CDR3 protein: CASSLGRGSNQPQHF
V gene: TRBV11-2
clone size: NA
D gene: NA
J gene: TRBJ1-5

CDR3 DNA: TGTGCCAGCTCACCAACAGGGGTGACTGAAGCTTTCTTT
CDR3 protein: CASSPTGVTEAFF
V gene: TRBV18
clone size: NA
D gene: TRBD1
J gene: TRBJ1-1

CDR3 DNA: TGTGCCAGCAGCCTCGGACAGGCTCCTCACATGAACACTGAAGCTTTCTTT
CDR3 protein: CASSLGQAPHMNTEAFF
V gene: TRBV4-2
clone size: NA
D gene: TRBD1
J gene: TRBJ1-1

CDR3 DNA: TGTGCCAGCAGCCAAGAGACCGGGAGCAATCAGCCCCAGCATTTT
CDR3 protein: CASSQETGSNQPQHF
V gene: TRBV7-2
clone size: NA
D gene: NA
J gene: TRBJ1-5

CDR3 DNA: TGTGCCAGCACCATCCTCAGTGGGGGCGAGCACTATGGCTACACCTTC
CDR3 protein: CASTILSGGEHYGYTF
V gene: TRBV2
clone size: NA
D gene: NA
J gene: TRBJ1-2

CDR3 DNA: TGCGCCAGCAGCGCGGCCCCAAGCTCCTACAATGAGCAGTTCTTC
CDR3 protein: CASSAAPSSYNEQFF
V gene: TRBV5-1
clone size: NA
D gene: NA
J gene: TRBJ2-1

CDR3 DNA: TGTGCCAGTTTGGGGGCGGACGGGGAGCAGTACTTC
CDR3 protein: CASLGADGEQYF
V gene: TRBV28
clone size: NA
D gene: NA
J gene: TRBJ2-7

CDR3 DNA: TGCGCCAGCAGCCAAGATCCAGGGCCGGTGAACACCGGGGAGCTGTTTTTT
CDR3 protein: CASSQDPGPVNTGELFF
V gene: TRBV4-1
clone size: NA
D gene: NA
J gene: TRBJ2-2

CDR3 DNA: TGTGCCATCAGTGAGGGCTCAGATACGCAGTATTTT
CDR3 protein: CAISEGSDTQYF
V gene: TRBV10-3
clone size: few
D gene: NA
J gene: TRBJ2-3

CDR3 DNA: TGTGCCAGCAGCGCTAGCGGTTTATCCTACAATGAGCAGTTCTTC
CDR3 protein: CASSASGLSYNEQFF
V gene: TRBV28
clone size: NA
D gene: TRBD2
J gene: TRBJ2-1

CDR3 DNA: TGTGCCAGCAGCGCCATCCAGAGCACAGATACGCAGTATTTT
CDR3 protein: CASSAIQSTDTQYF
V gene: TRBV9
clone size: NA
D gene: NA
J gene: TRBJ2-3

CDR3 DNA: TGTGCCAGCAGTTCCACAGGGGGTAGAGGTGGAAACACCATATATTTT
CDR3 protein: CASSSTGGRGGNTIYF
V gene: TRBV27
clone size: NA
D gene: TRBD1
J gene: TRBJ1-3

CDR3 DNA: TGTGCCAGCAGTTTTGACGGCGGGGACTACGAGCAGTACTTC
CDR3 protein: CASSFDGGDYEQYF
V gene: TRBV27
clone size: NA
D gene: NA
J gene: TRBJ2-7

CDR3 DNA: TGTGCCAGCAGCCGGACCCAGGGGGCGCGTACTGAAGCTTTCTTT
CDR3 protein: CASSRTQGARTEAFF
V gene: TRBV13
clone size: once
D gene: TRBD1
J gene: TRBJ1-1

CDR3 DNA: TGTGCCAGCAGTTCCCCTAGACTAGCGGGATCCTACGAGCAGTACTTC
CDR3 protein: CASSSPRLAGSYEQYF
V gene: TRBV6-5
clone size: once
D gene: TRBD2
J gene: TRBJ2-7

CDR3 DNA: TGCGCCAGCAGCTCCTTACAAATGAACACTGAAGCTTTCTTT
CDR3 protein: CASSSLQMNTEAFF
V gene: TRBV4-1
clone size: NA
D gene: NA
J gene: TRBJ1-1

CDR3 DNA: TGTGCCAGCAGCCCGACAGGGGCCCGGGGCGAGCAGTACTTC
CDR3 protein: CASSPTGARGEQYF
V gene: TRBV5-4
clone size: NA
D gene: TRBD1
J gene: TRBJ2-7

CDR3 DNA: TGTGCCAGCAGCCAAGATGGACAGGGCAATCAGCCCCAGCATTTT
CDR3 protein: CASSQDGQGNQPQHF
V gene: TRBV4-2
clone size: few
D gene: TRBD1
J gene: TRBJ1-5

CDR3 DNA: TGTGCCAGCTCACCACCAGGAAGGGGCACCGGGGAGCTGTTTTTT
CDR3 protein: CASSPPGRGTGELFF
V gene: TRBV18
clone size: NA
D gene: NA
J gene: TRBJ2-2